Listed below are T cell receptor beta chains from one sample, sequenced in a study of cytomegalovirus exposure and HLA in healthy donors. Profiled with immunoSEQ multiplex PCR; TCRdb holds only in-frame clones, not every one. This sample contains some 150,000 clones. Sequencing used PBMCs. All receptors derive from a man aged 40-49 years in good health and CMV-seronegative. The CDR3 runs from the conserved cysteine through the conserved F or W. D genes are given only for firm matches. The size field is filled for only some rows; it gives once, few, many or a size class.

clone size	D gene	V gene	J gene	CDR3 DNA	CDR3 protein
-	TRBD2	TRBV6-1	TRBJ2-5	TGTGCCAGCAGTGGCGGCGGGGGGAGGCAAGAGACCCAGTACTTC	CASSGGGGRQETQYF
-	-	TRBV6-5	TRBJ2-2	TGTGCCAGCAAAGGACAGTCCGGCGGGGAGCTGTTTTTT	CASKGQSGGELFF
-	-	TRBV19	TRBJ2-1	TGTGCCAGTAGCACCAAGGCATTCGGGGGGCTCTACAATGAGCAGTTCTTC	CASSTKAFGGLYNEQFF
-	TRBD1	TRBV19	TRBJ1-1	TGTGCCAGTAGTACCCGCGACAGGGTAAGGGGGGCTTTCTTT	CASSTRDRVRGAFF
-	-	TRBV18	TRBJ1-5	TGTGCCAGCTCACCGGGTGAAGGGGTTCAGCCCCAGCATTTT	CASSPGEGVQPQHF
-	TRBD1	TRBV6-5	TRBJ2-5	TGTGCCAGCAGTCCGGGACAGGGGTACCAAGAGACCCAGTACTTC	CASSPGQGYQETQYF
-	-	TRBV10-3	TRBJ1-1	TGTGCCATCACCCCCTCGATGACAGGCGTTGAAGCTTTCTTT	CAITPSMTGVEAFF
-	TRBD1	TRBV2	TRBJ2-7	TGTGCCAGCAGTAGCCGGGACAGGGGGTCCTACGAGCAGTACTTC	CASSSRDRGSYEQYF
-	TRBD2	TRBV15	TRBJ2-7	TGTGCCACCCAACCCCGAGGGCTAGCGGGGTACGAGCAGTACTTC	CATQPRGLAGYEQYF
-	TRBD2	TRBV7-2	TRBJ2-5	TGTGCCAGCAGCTCAGGGACTAGAGAGACCCAGTACTTC	CASSSGTRETQYF
-	TRBD1	TRBV7-9	TRBJ1-5	TGTGCCAGCAGCTTGACAGGGCCAGGGGGCAATCAGCCCCAGCATTTT	CASSLTGPGGNQPQHF
-	-	TRBV5-6	TRBJ2-7	TGTGCCAGCAGCTTGGGGGTTAGCGAGAGCTCCTACGAGCAGTACTTC	CASSLGVSESSYEQYF
-	-	TRBV9	TRBJ2-3	TGTGCCAGCGCCCAGCAGGCTCTAGGGGCGGATACGCAGTATTTT	CASAQQALGADTQYF
-	-	TRBV5-1	TRBJ2-7	TGCGCCAGCAGCTTGGATCCGGGTAGTTACGAGCAGTACTTC	CASSLDPGSYEQYF
-	TRBD2	TRBV5-1	TRBJ2-5	TGCGCCAGCAGCTTTATAGCGGGGGGGCCCCAAGAGACCCAGTACTTC	CASSFIAGGPQETQYF
-	-	TRBV7-6	TRBJ2-7	TGTGCCAGCAGCTTAAGAGCGGACGTCTGGTACGAGCAGTACTTC	CASSLRADVWYEQYF
-	TRBD1	TRBV7-2	TRBJ1-1	TGTGCCAGCAGCCCTCAGGGGCAGGGGGGCCCTGAAGCTTTCTTT	CASSPQGQGGPEAFF
-	-	TRBV6-5	TRBJ2-4	TGTGCCAGCAGTTCCCCACAGCTAGCCAAAAACATTCAGTACTTC	CASSSPQLAKNIQYF
-	-	TRBV7-2	TRBJ1-2	TGTGCCAGCAGCCCTTGGGGGGACTCTAACTATGGCTACACCTTC	CASSPWGDSNYGYTF
-	TRBD2	TRBV5-1	TRBJ2-2	TGCGCCAGCACCCCACTAGCGGGGGGTGACACCGGGGAGCTGTTTTTT	CASTPLAGGDTGELFF
-	-	TRBV29-1	TRBJ2-1	TGCAGCGTGCCGGGACAATCCTACAATGAGCAGTTCTTC	CSVPGQSYNEQFF
-	-	TRBV9	TRBJ2-6	TGTGCCAGCAGAGACACGGGGGCCAACGTCCTGACTTTC	CASRDTGANVLTF
-	-	TRBV9	TRBJ2-5	TGTGCCAGCAGCGTCTCATCGGGGAAGCAAGAGACCCAGTACTTC	CASSVSSGKQETQYF
-	-	TRBV6-5	TRBJ1-5	TGTGCCAGCAGCCCCATCCAGTATAGCAATCAGCCCCAGCATTTT	CASSPIQYSNQPQHF
-	TRBD1	TRBV28	TRBJ1-4	TGTGCCAGCAGCCACGGGGGGACAGGGGCCGAAAAACTGTTTTTT	CASSHGGTGAEKLFF
-	-	TRBV5-4	TRBJ1-1	TGTGCCAGCAGCCCGCGGCGGGAGAACACTGAAGCTTTCTTT	CASSPRRENTEAFF
-	-	TRBV7-2	TRBJ1-2	TGTGCCAGCAGCTTAGCAGGGGCGGACTATGGCTACACCTTC	CASSLAGADYGYTF
-	-	TRBV7-7	TRBJ2-3	TGTGCCAGCAGCCGACACATCACAGATACGCAGTATTTT	CASSRHITDTQYF
-	TRBD1	TRBV19	TRBJ1-2	TGTGCCAGTAGTAAGCCGGGACAGCTAACTGTCTATGGCTACACCTTC	CASSKPGQLTVYGYTF
large	TRBD2	TRBV7-9	TRBJ2-3	TGTGCCAGCAGCGCCGGGACTAGCGTTTACACAGATACGCAGTATTTT	CASSAGTSVYTDTQYF
-	-	TRBV4-3	TRBJ2-3	TGCGCCAGCAGCCAAGATTCGGGAGCTTCTAGCACAGATACGCAGTATTTT	CASSQDSGASSTDTQYF
-	-	TRBV7-2	TRBJ1-5	TGTGCCAGCAGTTCCTCTCAGGGTCAGCCCCAGCATTTT	CASSSSQGQPQHF